This TCR beta chain was identified during a study of T cells in tumors and immune-related adverse events. Repertoires were generated with immunoSEQ multiplex PCR, while TCRdb's copy carries only in-frame clones and drops some. The sample carries more than 20,000 clones, around 90% recorded once. The CDR3 length is 14 residues. The V segment lost 4 bases and the J segment 5 bases; nucleotides outside the gene matches: 5. Germline V lookup: CDR1 SGHRS, CDR2 YFSETQ. This chain uses TRBV5-1 with TRBJ2-3; 9 nucleotides agree with TRBD1. Sequenced here: lymph node tissue, sampled from a patient treated with anti-PD-1 therapy. The TCR originated in a female donor with metastatic renal cell carcinoma. The CDR3 nucleotides read TGCGCCAGCAGCCCCGGACAGGGGAAAGATACGCAGTATTTT. Amino acids: CASSPGQGKDTQYF.